This T cell receptor beta chain was identified in a study of molecular identifiers for immune sequencing clone quantification (dated 2018 in TCRdb). Broadly, across the study: For a replicate experiment, RNA from roughly 18,000 or 92,000 naive CD8 T cells was divided into five aliquots, of which four were sequenced. This methods study benchmarked molecular-identifier clustering-based TCR repertoire sequencing (MIDCIRS) and TCR RNA copy counting, using CD8 T cells to do so. General conclusions and limits of the study: About three recovered TCR RNA copies per cell were obtained by modeling, versus about 9.7 by digital PCR, implying a capture efficiency of 30% to 35%. In CMV-specific effector cells, clones with more than 20 RNA copies contained over 97% of molecules, whereas in naive cells such clones contained under 1% of molecules. The naive libraries included spiked-in Jurkat TCR RNA (roughly 9 copies' worth), and this RNA is not part of the donor repertoire. Highly expanded clone sizes could be underestimated because identical TCR molecules may share a barcode. When barcode sub-clustering was not used, chimeric consensus sequences inflated TCR diversity, with chimeras reaching as high as 47%. Spiked-in Jurkat TCR RNA equivalent to a single cell was reported to be detectable even among 850,000 to 1,000,000 naive CD8 T cells.

Libraries of naive CD8 T cells were generated from roughly 18,000 to 920,000 sorted cells, with 10%, 30% or 50% of the purified RNA used. Naive CD8 T cells, defined as CD8+CD4-CCR7+CD45RA+, were FACS-sorted into RLT Plus buffer on a BD FACSAria II. Detection sensitivity was tested by spiking Jurkat RNA equal to 9 to 10 TCR copies' worth into samples containing about 20,000-1,100,000 naive CD8 T cells. CD8 T cells were enriched using RosetteSep CD8+ T Cell Enrichment Cocktail and Ficoll-Paque, and the enriched cells then underwent ACK red cell lysis. The method was PCR. TCRdb names NextSeq 500 as the instrument used. Bulk TCR libraries were generated as previously described, with the TCR primers listed in Table S5 used. Purification of total RNA was performed with the Qiagen AllPrep DNA/RNA kit. Reads from multiple sequencing runs of the same library were pooled before analysis. On the study's bioinformatics: Only reads with exact TCR constant sequence were kept, trimmed to 150 nt, and grouped by their 12-nt molecular barcodes. Reads in each barcode group were sub-clustered using a 15% Levenshtein threshold, and a quality-weighted consensus sequence was built for each RNA molecule. Non-functional sequences were removed, as were lower-count sequences one edit away from another. Based on a fit of two negative binomial distributions, barcode sub-clusters having less than 20% of the maximum read count were discarded. TCRdb reran the public reads through fastp at Q25 and MiXCR, keeping productive beta chains. CDR3 protein sequences are deduplicated, and each keeps its most common genes and DNA. The V and J calls and clone size are TCRdb's, not the authors'. In this sample the table shows hundreds of thousands of distinct CDR3 sequences, roughly 25% of which occur a single time. About 0.84% of the sample belongs to the ten largest clones.

The V end loses 7 bases and the J end loses 6 bases, and a stretch of 11 bases separates them. CDR1 and CDR2 are read off the germline V gene as SQVTM and ANQGSEA. Measured from the cysteine to the phenylalanine, the CDR3 is 11 residues long. The read is trimmed to its CDR3 DNA, 33 bases read in frame from base 1. This clonotype occurred many times. The antigen it binds to is not known. No base quality information exists; no much larger clone differs at one position. This chain joins TRBV29-1 to TRBJ2-3; matching of 5 bases hints at TRBD1 as the D gene. The clonotype was recovered from a human donor in good health. Some libraries in this study had Jurkat cell RNA spiked in. Sequencing was performed on naive CD8+ T cells from blood, with Jurkat cell RNA spiked in. The intended sense of this specimen's cell subset or site label: FACS-sorted CD8+CD4-CCR7+CD45RA+ naive T cells. CDR3 sequence: CSAVGVDTQYF. The nucleotide sequence is given as TGCAGCGCCGTAGGGGTGGATACGCAGTATTTT.